The 8 T cell receptor beta chains below all came from one sample that was sequenced in a study of cytomegalovirus exposure and HLA in healthy donors. Primers: 60 Vbeta forward and 13 Jbeta reverse. Assay: immunoSEQ multiplex PCR; the TCRdb copy retains only in-frame clones and omits some. The sample yields a few hundred thousand clones, nearly 80% seen once. Sequencing was carried out using PBMCs. The receptors were gathered from a man aged 18-30 years in good health and CMV-seronegative.

The rearrangement joins TRBV28 to TRBJ1-5, with 7 bases aligning to TRBD1. The junction had 9 bases not matched to a gene; V was cut back by 5 bases and J by 5 bases. Germline V gene data show CDR1 as MDHEN and CDR2 as SYDVKM. The CDR3 has 15 amino acids. The CDR3 coding sequence is TGTGCCAGCAGTCCCCGGGACAGAGAAGATCAGCCCCAGCATTTT. Translated, it gives CASSPRDREDQPQHF.

V usage is TRBV9 and J usage is TRBJ2-7; perhaps TRBD2 as D (5 bases). The CDR3 is made up of 12 amino acids. The germline V gene has CDR1 SGDLS and CDR2 YYNGEE. V was pared by 3 bases and J by 5 bases, with 9 bases between. CDR3 sequence reads: CASSGEQHEQYF. CDR3 DNA sequence: TGTGCCAGCAGCGGGGAGCAGCACGAGCAGTACTTC.

The chain recombines TRBV11-1 with TRBJ2-5, with TRBD2 matching 12 bases. J lost 4 bases, V lost 5 bases, and 14 bases had no gene match. Germline CDR1 SGHAT, CDR2 FQDESV (reference sequence). CDR3 length: 18 amino acids. The CDR3 reads CASSQRLAGEGRRETQYF. CDR3 coding DNA: TGTGCCAGCAGCCAACGACTAGCGGGAGAGGGTCGCAGAGAGACCCAGTACTTC.

The chain links TRBV19 to TRBJ2-4; 8 bases fit TRBD2. The CDR3 spans 15 residues. J gave up 1 base and V 6 bases, and 5 bases lay outside the gene matches. Germline-derived CDR1 and CDR2 are LNHDA and SQIVND (reference sequence). The CDR3 protein is CASRRAGAAKNIQYF. DNA for the CDR3: TGTGCCAGTAGAAGAGCGGGAGCGGCCAAAAACATTCAGTACTTC.

The chain links TRBV18 to TRBJ2-4, with D uncertain. The CDR3 has 14 amino acids. Germline assignment: CDR1 KGHSH and CDR2 LQKENI. Trimming removed 3 bases from V and 5 bases from J, with 11 bases in between. Written as DNA, the CDR3 is TGTGCCAGCTCACCGGAGACGATGGAAAACATTCAGTACTTC. Encoded protein: CASSPETMENIQYF.

CDR3 coding DNA: TGTGCCAGTAGTATCGGGGTTCTTCGGGGTACGCGCTACACCTTC. Its protein is CASSIGVLRGTRYTF. The chain has TRBV19 and TRBJ1-2; D is ambiguous. The germline CDR1 and CDR2 sequences are LNHDA and SQIVND (reference sequence). The CDR3 extends over 15 amino acids. Trimming left V 3 bases short and J 9 bases short, with 20 bases between.

This clone was detected only a few times. V and J are TRBV10-3 and TRBJ1-1, with 7 bases identical to TRBD1. The length of the CDR3 is 12 residues. CDR1 and CDR2 (germline): ENHRY, SYGVKD. V was pared by 3 bases and J by 10 bases, with 5 bases of the junction left unmatched. The CDR3 spells CAISEEGASAFF. In nucleotides, the CDR3 is TGTGCCATCAGTGAAGAGGGGGCATCAGCTTTCTTT.

This clone was seen more than once but under ten times. The rearrangement joins TRBV29-1 to TRBJ1-2; D is unclear. The V end lost 7 bases, the J end lost 6 bases, and 15 bases lay between the germline ends. The germline CDR1 and CDR2 sequences are SQVTM and ANQGSEA. The CDR3 spans 12 residues. CDR3 sequence (DNA): TGCAGCGCCAGAGGTCAAACTGATGGCTACACCTTC. Protein product: CSARGQTDGYTF.